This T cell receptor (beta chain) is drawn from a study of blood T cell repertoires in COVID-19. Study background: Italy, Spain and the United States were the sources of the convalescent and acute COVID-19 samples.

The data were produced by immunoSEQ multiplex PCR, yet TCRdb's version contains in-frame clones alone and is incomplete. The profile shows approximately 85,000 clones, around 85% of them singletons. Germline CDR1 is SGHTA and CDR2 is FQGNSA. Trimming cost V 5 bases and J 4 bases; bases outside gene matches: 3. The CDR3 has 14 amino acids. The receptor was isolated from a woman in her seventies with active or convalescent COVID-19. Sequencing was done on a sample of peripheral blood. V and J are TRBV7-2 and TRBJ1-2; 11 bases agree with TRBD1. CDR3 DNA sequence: TGTGCCAGCAGCGCAGGGACAGGGGGCTATGGCTACACCTTC. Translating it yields CASSAGTGGYGYTF.